Here is one TCR beta chain with its context. Its cognate antigen is unknown. Germline V gene sequence: CDR1 SGHRS, CDR2 YFSETQ. CDR3 length: 13 residues. These data come from a study of monozygotic twins with inflammatory bowel disease. Study conclusions and caveats: Limited power may explain why concordant and discordant twins showed no difference in repertoire similarity. The study found lower TCRbeta diversity (inverse Simpson) in IBD patients than in healthy co-twins. Immunosuppressive treatments differing between patients may have added repertoire variability.

Input per TCR library consisted of 3500 ng of total RNA. TCRdb re-called the 5' RACE reads; one entry per CDR3 protein, DNA not given. Listed are 350,000 to 550,000 distinct CDR3 sequences; roughly 2.3% falls within the top ten. The chain has TRBV5-1 and TRBJ2-1; the TCRdb D gene call, TRBD2, has no DNA to confirm it. The sequencing sample was made of blood. The receptor was derived from a human donor with ulcerative colitis or Crohn's disease, or a healthy co-twin of an affected twin (not recorded which). CDR3 amino acids: CASSLEGGHEQFF.